The text below deals with one TCR beta chain. The entry originates in a study of blood T cells in healthy people across ages. For the second PCR, which ran for about 7 to 11 cycles, a sample-barcoded 5' primer and a J-beta primer mix were used. TCRdb passed the 5' RACE reads through MiXCR, listing each CDR3 protein once. The sample lists under 750,000 distinct CDR3 sequences; under 55% were seen once. The CDR3 spans 13 residues. The germline V gene has CDR1 MNHEY and CDR2 SVGAGI. The V end was cut by 6 bases, the J end by 8 bases, with 13 bases between. The TCR sequence derives from a man older than 75 in good health. Sequenced material: blood. The chain combines TRBV6-5 with TRBJ1-4; possible D gene TRBD1, 5 bases. The CDR3 DNA reads as TGTGCCAGCAGGGGGGAGACCTCCGAAAAACTGTTTTTT. This translates into CASRGETSEKLFF.